The 5 T cell receptor beta chains below were found in one sample sequenced in a study of OX40 agonist ivuxolimab in advanced cancers. Library generation was performed with the immunoSEQ multiplex PCR assay. What TCRdb holds here is the immuneACCESS table cut down to in-frame rearrangements. Part of the clones is not present; checked against another copy, under half of the missing clones reflect an unresolved V gene, and the others are unexplained. The sample includes under 80,000 clones, with roughly 87% observed a single time. Roughly 2% of the sample is in the top ten clones. The specimen comprised CD4+ or CD8+ T cells sorted from blood, sampled in a trial of the OX40 agonist ivuxolimab. The source is an adult with an advanced solid tumor such as melanoma, head and neck, liver or kidney cancer.

V usage is TRBV11-3 and J usage is TRBJ2-3; 7 bases align to TRBD1. Germline V CDR1 and CDR2: SGHNT, YENEEA. The CDR3 spans 13 residues. Trimming removed 3 bases from V and 12 bases from J; junction bases left unmatched: 9. The CDR3 nucleotides are TGTGCCAGCAGCTTTACTACAGGGGCCCGTCAGTATTTT. Translation gives CASSFTTGARQYF. Variable domain in full (rest from reference TRBV11-3 and TRBJ2-3): EAGVVQSPRYKIIEKKQPVAFWCNPISGHNTLYWYLQNLGQGPELLIRYENEEAVDDSQLPKDRFSAERLKGVDSTLKIQPAELGDSAVYLCASSFTTGARQYFGPGTRLTVL.

V gene TRBV11-2 combines with J gene TRBJ2-7; TRBD2 matches at 12 bases. CDR1 and CDR2 (germline): SGHAT, FQNNGV. CDR3 length: 15 residues. J was trimmed by 5 bases and V by 4 bases; bases with no gene match: 6. CDR3 sequence reads: CASSSRTSGTHEQYF. CDR3 coding DNA: TGTGCCAGCAGCTCCCGGACTAGCGGGACCCACGAGCAGTACTTC.

The chain carries TRBV10-3 and TRBJ2-7; 15 bases map to TRBD2. The junction had 9 bases not matched to a gene; V was cut back by 6 bases and J by 6 bases. CDR1 and CDR2 from the germline V gene are ENHRY and SYGVKD. The CDR3 is made up of 16 amino acids. CDR3 DNA: TGTGCCATCAGCACCGGGACTAGCGGGAGGACTGTCGAGCAGTACTTC. Translated: CAISTGTSGRTVEQYF.

This clone was counted a few times. This chain uses TRBV19 with TRBJ1-1, with D perhaps matching TRBD1 (6 bases). CDR1 and CDR2 (germline): LNHDA, SQIVND (reference sequence). The CDR3 contains 15 residues. The V gene lost 7 bases and the J gene lost 0 bases, with 15 bases spanning the gap. CDR3 sequence: CASKSGQLMNTEAFF. CDR3 bases: TGTGCCAGTAAGTCCGGACAGTTGATGAACACTGAAGCTTTCTTT.

The chain has TRBV28 and TRBJ2-7; D not resolved. Germline V gene data show CDR1 as MDHEN and CDR2 as SYDVKM. V dropped 5 bases and J dropped 3 bases, with 11 bases sitting between them. The CDR3 sequence is 13 residues long. CDR3: CASSPPPVYEQYF. The CDR3, as DNA: TGTGCCAGCAGTCCCCCTCCCGTCTACGAGCAGTACTTC.